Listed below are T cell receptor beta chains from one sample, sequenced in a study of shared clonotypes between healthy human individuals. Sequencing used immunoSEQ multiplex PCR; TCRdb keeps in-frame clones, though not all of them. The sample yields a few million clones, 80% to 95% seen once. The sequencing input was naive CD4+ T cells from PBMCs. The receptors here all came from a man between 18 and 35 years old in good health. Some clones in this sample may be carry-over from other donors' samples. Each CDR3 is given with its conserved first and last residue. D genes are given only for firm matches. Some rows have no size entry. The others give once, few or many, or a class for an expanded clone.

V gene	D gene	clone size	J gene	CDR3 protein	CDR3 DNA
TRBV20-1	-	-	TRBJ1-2	CSVAGTNGYTF	TGCAGTGTAGCCGGGACGAATGGCTACACCTTC
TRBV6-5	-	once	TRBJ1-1	CASSYDAALGTEAFF	TGTGCCAGCAGTTACGATGCAGCCTTGGGGACTGAAGCTTTCTTT
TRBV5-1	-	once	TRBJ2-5	CASSLANGIQETQYF	TGCGCCAGCAGCTTGGCCAACGGTATCCAAGAGACCCAGTACTTC
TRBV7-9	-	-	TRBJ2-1	CASSLGVTEQFF	TGTGCCAGCAGCTTAGGTGTCACTGAGCAGTTCTTC
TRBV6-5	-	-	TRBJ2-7	CASSYGYGREYEQYF	TGTGCCAGCAGTTACGGCTATGGCAGGGAATACGAGCAGTACTTC
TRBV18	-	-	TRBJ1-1	CASYSTLNTEAFF	TGTGCCAGCTACAGTACACTGAACACTGAAGCTTTCTTT
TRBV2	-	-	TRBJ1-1	CASSSQGSTEAFF	TGTGCCAGCAGTTCACAGGGTAGCACTGAAGCTTTCTTT
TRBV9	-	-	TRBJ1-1	CASSVGGSNTEAFF	TGTGCCAGCAGCGTTGGGGGTTCCAACACTGAAGCTTTCTTT
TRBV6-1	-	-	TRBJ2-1	CASSEVGRTLGEQFF	TGTGCCAGCAGTGAAGTAGGTAGGACGCTGGGGGAGCAGTTCTTC
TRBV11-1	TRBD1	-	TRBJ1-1	CASSDDRGQAFF	TGTGCCAGCAGCGACGACAGGGGACAAGCTTTCTTT
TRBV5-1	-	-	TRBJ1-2	CASSLGQGRSGYTF	TGCGCCAGCAGCTTGGGCCAGGGAAGGAGTGGCTACACCTTC
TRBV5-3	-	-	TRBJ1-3	CARSLIRRRGNTIYF	TGTGCCAGAAGCTTGATTCGCAGGCGAGGGAACACCATATATTTT
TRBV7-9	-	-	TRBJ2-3	CASSPTGGGYSDTQYF	TGTGCCAGCAGCCCGACCGGGGGCGGATACTCAGATACGCAGTATTTT
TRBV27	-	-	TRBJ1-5	CASSLHGSRGNQPQHF	TGTGCCAGCAGTTTACACGGCAGCAGGGGAAATCAGCCCCAGCATTTT
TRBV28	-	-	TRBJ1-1	CASSKGGDTEAFF	TGTGCCAGCAGCAAGGGGGGGGACACTGAAGCTTTCTTT
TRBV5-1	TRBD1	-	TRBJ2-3	CASRSGQGSDTQYF	TGCGCCAGCAGATCGGGACAGGGGTCAGATACGCAGTATTTT
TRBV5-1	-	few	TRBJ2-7	CASSLGSIAYEQYF	TGCGCCAGCAGCTTGGGATCAATCGCCTACGAGCAGTACTTC
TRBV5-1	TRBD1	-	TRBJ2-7	CASSLGGTGVYEQYF	TGCGCCAGCAGCTTGGGTGGGACAGGGGTCTACGAGCAGTACTTC
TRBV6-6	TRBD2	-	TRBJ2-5	CASSYAGGRETQYF	TGTGCCAGCAGTTACGCGGGAGGAAGAGAGACCCAGTACTTC
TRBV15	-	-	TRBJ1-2	CATSSMGEGPYGYTF	TGTGCCACCAGCAGCATGGGGGAGGGCCCGTATGGCTACACCTTC
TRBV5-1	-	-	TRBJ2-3	CASGVQGYTDTQYF	TGCGCCAGCGGAGTACAGGGTTACACAGATACGCAGTATTTT
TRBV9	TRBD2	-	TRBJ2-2	CASSVSGTTSGELFF	TGTGCCAGCAGCGTATCCGGGACTACCTCCGGGGAGCTGTTTTTT
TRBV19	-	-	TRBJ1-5	CASAGVNQPQHF	TGTGCCAGTGCAGGGGTTAATCAGCCCCAGCATTTT
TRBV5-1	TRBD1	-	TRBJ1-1	CASSLLGTGRYTEAFF	TGCGCCAGCAGCTTACTTGGGACAGGCAGGTACACTGAAGCTTTCTTT
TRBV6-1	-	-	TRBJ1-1	CASSEGPANTEAFF	TGTGCCAGCAGTGAAGGACCCGCAAACACTGAAGCTTTCTTT
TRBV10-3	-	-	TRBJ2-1	CAISEADSYNEQFF	TGTGCCATCAGTGAGGCGGATTCCTACAATGAGCAGTTCTTC
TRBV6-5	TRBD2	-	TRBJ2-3	CASVAGGTDTQYF	TGTGCCAGCGTTGCGGGAGGGACAGATACGCAGTATTTT
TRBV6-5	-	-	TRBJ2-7	CASSYSSLAGTYEQYF	TGTGCCAGCAGTTACTCCTCCTTGGCGGGGACCTACGAGCAGTACTTC
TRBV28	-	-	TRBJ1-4	CASSSEATNEKLFF	TGTGCCAGCAGTAGCGAGGCAACTAATGAAAAACTGTTTTTT
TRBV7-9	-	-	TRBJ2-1	CASNPWRNNEQFF	TGTGCCAGCAACCCTTGGAGGAACAATGAGCAGTTCTTC
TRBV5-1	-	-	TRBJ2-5	CASSPSAGQETQYF	TGCGCCAGCAGCCCATCAGCCGGCCAAGAGACCCAGTACTTC
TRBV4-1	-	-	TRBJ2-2	CASSPGVAPGELFF	TGCGCCAGCAGCCCGGGGGTGGCTCCCGGGGAGCTGTTTTTT
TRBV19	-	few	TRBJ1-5	CASRDNGGRGQPQHF	TGTGCCAGTAGGGACAACGGGGGCCGCGGGCAGCCCCAGCATTTT
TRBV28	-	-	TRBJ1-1	CASSPTSAGNTEAFF	TGTGCCAGCAGTCCCACCTCGGCCGGAAACACTGAAGCTTTCTTT
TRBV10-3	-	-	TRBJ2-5	CAISPGGDQETQYF	TGTGCCATCAGTCCTGGGGGAGATCAAGAGACCCAGTACTTC
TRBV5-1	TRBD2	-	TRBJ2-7	CASSLATSGMEEQYF	TGCGCCAGCAGCTTGGCAACTAGCGGGATGGAAGAGCAGTACTTC
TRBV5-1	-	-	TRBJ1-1	CASSGTERIGTEAFF	TGCGCCAGCAGCGGGACGGAGCGAATTGGGACTGAAGCTTTCTTT
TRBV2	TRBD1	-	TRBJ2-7	CASRTGGFAEQYF	TGTGCCAGTAGGACAGGGGGCTTCGCCGAGCAGTACTTC
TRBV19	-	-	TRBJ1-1	CASSIEDTEAFF	TGTGCCAGTAGTATAGAGGACACTGAAGCTTTCTTT
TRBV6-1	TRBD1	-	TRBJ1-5	CASSVGTEGNQPQHF	TGTGCCAGCAGTGTGGGGACAGAGGGCAATCAGCCCCAGCATTTT
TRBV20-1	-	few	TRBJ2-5	CSARGETQYF	TGCAGTGCTCGGGGGGAGACCCAGTACTTC
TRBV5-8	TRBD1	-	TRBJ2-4	CASSGDRENIQYF	TGTGCCAGCAGCGGGGACAGGGAAAACATTCAGTACTTC
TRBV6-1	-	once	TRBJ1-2	CASSDRPFNYGYTF	TGTGCCAGCAGTGACCGACCGTTTAACTATGGCTACACCTTC
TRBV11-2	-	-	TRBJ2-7	CASSNGWGFEQYF	TGTGCCAGCAGTAACGGATGGGGCTTCGAGCAGTACTTC
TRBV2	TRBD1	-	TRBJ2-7	CASSEVPGQVSYEQYF	TGTGCCAGCAGTGAGGTCCCGGGACAGGTCTCCTACGAGCAGTACTTC
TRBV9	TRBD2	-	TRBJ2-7	CASSASGAAYEQYF	TGTGCCAGCAGCGCTAGCGGGGCTGCCTACGAGCAGTACTTC